The 8 T cell receptor beta chains listed next were all sequenced from one sample in a study of T cells in Graves' hyperthyroidism and ophthalmopathy. RNA transcripts served as the template for amplifying TCR beta CDR3 regions. TCR CDR3 underwent first-round RT-PCR with the HTBI primer set. TCRdb itself ran the multiplex PCR reads through MiXCR, one entry per CDR3 protein. This sample has about 600,000 distinct CDR3 sequences, with 12% to 15% found just once. Sequencing input: blood. These receptors came from a woman in her late teens or twenties with Graves' ophthalmopathy.

This clonotype occurred a few times. The chain employs TRBV28 and TRBJ1-4, with TRBD1 matching 10 bases. There are 16 residues in the CDR3. With 5 bases clipped from V and 3 bases from J, the junction kept 6 bases outside the gene matches. The germline V gene has CDR1 MDHEN and CDR2 SYDVKM. CDR3 protein: CASSPGTGVSNEKLFF. In DNA form, the CDR3 reads TGTGCCAGCAGTCCCGGGACAGGGGTATCTAATGAAAAACTGTTTTTT.

This clonotype showed up just a few times. V gene TRBV6-5 combines with J gene TRBJ2-1, with 14 bases identical to TRBD2. V lost 0 bases to trimming and J lost 6 bases; unmatched junction nucleotides: 4. The CDR3 is 17 amino acids. Germline CDR1 and CDR2: MNHEY and SVGAGI. The CDR3 loop is CASSYSGLAGVLNEQFF. DNA for the CDR3: TGTGCCAGCAGTTACTCGGGACTAGCGGGAGTGCTCAATGAGCAGTTCTTC.

This clonotype was counted ten times or more. CDR3 protein: CATSPLGGSYEQYF. The CDR3 coding sequence is TGTGCCACCAGTCCTCTTGGGGGCTCCTACGAGCAGTACTTC. The chain uses TRBV24-1 and TRBJ2-7; D is tentatively TRBD1 or TRBD2 (5 bases each). Per the germline V gene, CDR1 is KGHDR and CDR2 is SFDVKD. The CDR3 spans 14 residues. The germline V and J ends were trimmed by 6 bases and 0 bases, with 11 bases remaining between them.

The chain couples TRBV6-1 to TRBJ1-6, with D maybe TRBD1 (5 bases). This CDR3 has 18 amino acids. Germline CDR1 is MNHNS and CDR2 is SASEGT. V gave up 6 bases and J gave up 0 bases, with 18 bases separating them. As DNA, the CDR3 is TGTGCCAGCAGAGTTACGACATGGGACGACTCCTATAATTCACCCCTCCACTTT. Protein product: CASRVTTWDDSYNSPLHF.

This clonotype was recorded at least ten times. The genes are TRBV5-1 and TRBJ2-2; 10 bases match TRBD2. Germline CDR1 and CDR2: SGHRS and YFSETQ. The CDR3 is 14 amino acids. After removal of 3 bases from V and 4 bases from J, the junction contained 0 bases not matched to a gene. In nucleotides, the CDR3 is TGCGCCAGCAGCTGGACTAGCGGCACCGGGGAGCTGTTTTTT. It translates to CASSWTSGTGELFF.

V gene TRBV2 combines with J gene TRBJ1-2; TRBD1 aligns across 8 bases. Germline trimming cut 6 bases from V and 0 bases from J; bases unmatched to any gene: 3. The CDR3 has 14 residues. Germline lookup yields CDR1 SNHLY and CDR2 FYNNEI. The CDR3 DNA follows: TGTGCCAGCAGGGAGACAGGGGCTAACTATGGCTACACCTTC. Translated, it gives CASRETGANYGYTF.

This clonotype was seen more than once but under ten times. Since a much larger clone is just one base distant, this may be a read error. CDR3 loop: CASSHGVLTEASF. The DNA for the CDR3 is TGTGCCAGCAGCCATGGGGTTCTTACTGAAGCTTCCTTT. V is TRBV3-1 and J is TRBJ1-1; D uncertain. Per germline, CDR1 LGHDT and CDR2 YNNKEL (reference sequence). The CDR3 covers 13 residues.

This clonotype was seen many times. The rearrangement links TRBV27 to TRBJ2-7; the match to TRBD2 covers 13 bases. CDR1 and CDR2 from the germline V gene are MNHEY and SMNVEV (reference sequence). The CDR3 covers 15 residues. With 6 bases clipped from V and 3 bases from J, the junction kept 5 bases outside the gene matches. This CDR3 reads CASRGLAGNYYEQYF. CDR3 DNA: TGTGCCAGCAGGGGACTAGCGGGAAATTACTACGAGCAGTACTTC.